This T cell receptor beta chain stems from a study of identical twins. Using its own MiXCR run on the 5' RACE reads, TCRdb lists one record per CDR3 protein. Among about 470,000 distinct CDR3 sequences listed, approximately 25% were seen once. Germline CDR1 is MNHEY and CDR2 is SVGAGI. Between the trimmed V and J ends, which lost 4 bases and 10 bases, there was a span of 17 bases. The CDR3 is 13 amino acids. A further study also used this sample, focusing on T cells expressing NK-cell markers. This second report adds: Seven sequenced donors out of eight were HCMV-seropositive, one seronegative.

V usage is TRBV6-5 and J usage is TRBJ2-7; D ambiguous. The specimen was CD4+ T cells sorted from blood. The receptor comes from a woman aged 18-29 years in good health. CDR3 loop: CASSSLYSGAQYF. The CDR3 DNA reads TGTGCCAGCAGTTCCCTCTATTCAGGAGCCCAGTACTTC.